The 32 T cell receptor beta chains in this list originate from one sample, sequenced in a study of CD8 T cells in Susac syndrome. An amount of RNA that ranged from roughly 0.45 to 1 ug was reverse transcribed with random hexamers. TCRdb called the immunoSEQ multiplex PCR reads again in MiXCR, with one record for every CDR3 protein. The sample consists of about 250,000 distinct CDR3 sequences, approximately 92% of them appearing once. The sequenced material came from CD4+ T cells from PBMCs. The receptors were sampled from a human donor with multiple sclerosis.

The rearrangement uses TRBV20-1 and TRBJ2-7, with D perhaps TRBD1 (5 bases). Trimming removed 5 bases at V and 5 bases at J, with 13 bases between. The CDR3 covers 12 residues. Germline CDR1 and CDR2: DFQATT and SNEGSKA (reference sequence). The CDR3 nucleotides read TGCAGTGCTCCAGGGTACTGGGACGAGCAGTACTTC. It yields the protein CSAPGYWDEQYF.

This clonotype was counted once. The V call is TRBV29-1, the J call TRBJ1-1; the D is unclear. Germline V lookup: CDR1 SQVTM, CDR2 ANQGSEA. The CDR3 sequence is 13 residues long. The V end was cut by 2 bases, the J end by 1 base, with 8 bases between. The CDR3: CSVENTGNTEAFF. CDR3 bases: TGCAGCGTTGAAAATACCGGGAACACTGAAGCTTTCTTT. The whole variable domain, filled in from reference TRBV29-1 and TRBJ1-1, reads SAVISQKPSRDICQRGTSLTIQCQVDSQVTMMFWYRQQPGQSLTLIATANQGSEATYESGFVIDKFPISRPNLTFSTLTVSNMSPEDSSIYLCSVENTGNTEAFFGQGTRLTVV.

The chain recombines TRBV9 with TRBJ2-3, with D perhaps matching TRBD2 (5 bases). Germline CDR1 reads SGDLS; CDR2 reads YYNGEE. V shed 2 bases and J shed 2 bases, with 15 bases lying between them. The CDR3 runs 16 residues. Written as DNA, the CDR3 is TGTGCCAGCAGCGTGAGAGAGGGTAGATACACAGATACGCAGTATTTT. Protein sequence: CASSVREGRYTDTQYF.

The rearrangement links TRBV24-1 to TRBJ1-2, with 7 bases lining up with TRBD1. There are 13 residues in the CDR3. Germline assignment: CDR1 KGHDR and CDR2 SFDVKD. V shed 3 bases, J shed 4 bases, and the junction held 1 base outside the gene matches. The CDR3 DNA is TGTGCCACCAGTGATGGGACAGTCTATGGCTACACCTTC. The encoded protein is CATSDGTVYGYTF.

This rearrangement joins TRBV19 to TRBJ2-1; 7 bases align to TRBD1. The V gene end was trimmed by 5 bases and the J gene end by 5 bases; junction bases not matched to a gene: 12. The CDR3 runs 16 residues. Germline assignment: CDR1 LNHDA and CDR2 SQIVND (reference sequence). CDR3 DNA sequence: TGTGCCAGTAGTCCTCAGACAGGGCGCGGACACAATGAGCAGTTCTTC. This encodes CASSPQTGRGHNEQFF.

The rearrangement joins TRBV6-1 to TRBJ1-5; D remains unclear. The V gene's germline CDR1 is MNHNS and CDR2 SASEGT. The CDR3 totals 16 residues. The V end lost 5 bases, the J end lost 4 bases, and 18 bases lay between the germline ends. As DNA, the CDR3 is TGTGCCAGCAGTCCCTCTGTGGGCCGAGGAAATCAGCCCCAGCATTTT. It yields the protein CASSPSVGRGNQPQHF.

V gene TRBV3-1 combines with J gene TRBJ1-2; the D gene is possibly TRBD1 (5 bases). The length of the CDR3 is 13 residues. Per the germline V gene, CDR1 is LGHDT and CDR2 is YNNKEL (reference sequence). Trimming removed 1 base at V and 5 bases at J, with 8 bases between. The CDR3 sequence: CASSQAGTYGYTF. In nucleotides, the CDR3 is TGTGCCAGCAGCCAAGCAGGGACTTATGGCTACACCTTC.

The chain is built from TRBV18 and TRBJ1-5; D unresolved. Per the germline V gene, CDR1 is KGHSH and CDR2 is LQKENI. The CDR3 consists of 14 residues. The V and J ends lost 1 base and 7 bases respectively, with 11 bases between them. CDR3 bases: TGTGCCAGCTCACCACTTGGGGAGGTACAGCCCCAGCATTTT. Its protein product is CASSPLGEVQPQHF.

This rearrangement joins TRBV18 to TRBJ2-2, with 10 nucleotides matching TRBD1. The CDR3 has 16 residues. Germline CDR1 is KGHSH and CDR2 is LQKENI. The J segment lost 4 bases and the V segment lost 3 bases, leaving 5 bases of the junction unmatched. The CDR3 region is CASSPTGQGTTGELFF. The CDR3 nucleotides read TGTGCCAGCTCACCGACGGGACAGGGGACCACCGGGGAGCTGTTTTTT.

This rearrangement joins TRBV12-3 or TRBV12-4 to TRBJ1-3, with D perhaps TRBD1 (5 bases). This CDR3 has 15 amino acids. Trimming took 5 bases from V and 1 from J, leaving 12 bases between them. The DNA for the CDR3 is TGTGCCAGCAGTCGACAGAGTCCTTCTGGAAACACCATATATTTT. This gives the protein CASSRQSPSGNTIYF.

In nucleotides, the CDR3 is TGTGCCAGCAGGGCCGACTCCTACGAGCAGTACTTC. The encoded protein is CASRADSYEQYF. The chain employs TRBV6-5 and TRBJ2-7; D is ambiguous. The CDR3 has 12 amino acids. In germline, CDR1 is MNHEY, CDR2 SVGAGI. Trimming cost V 6 bases and J 0 bases, with 6 bases left between them.

CDR3 sequence reads: CAWSATAGDTEAFF. The CDR3 nucleotides read TGTGCCTGGAGTGCGACAGCTGGGGACACTGAAGCTTTCTTT. The V gene is TRBV30, the J gene TRBJ1-1; tentatively, D is TRBD1 (5 bases). Germline values: CDR1 GTSNPN, CDR2 SVGIG (reference sequence). V lost 1 base, J lost 3 bases, and 12 bases lay in between. CDR3 size: 14 residues.

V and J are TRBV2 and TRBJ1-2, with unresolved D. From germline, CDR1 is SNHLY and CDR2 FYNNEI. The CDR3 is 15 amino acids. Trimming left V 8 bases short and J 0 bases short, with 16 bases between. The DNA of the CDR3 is TGTGCCAGCGTCCGTTGGCAGCCGGCTAACTATGGCTACACCTTC. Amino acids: CASVRWQPANYGYTF.

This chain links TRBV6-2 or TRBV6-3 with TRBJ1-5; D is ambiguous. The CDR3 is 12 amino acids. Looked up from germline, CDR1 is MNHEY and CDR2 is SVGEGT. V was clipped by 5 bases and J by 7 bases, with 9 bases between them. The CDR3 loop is CASSRVYQPQHF. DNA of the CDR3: TGTGCCAGCAGTCGGGTATACCAGCCCCAGCATTTT.

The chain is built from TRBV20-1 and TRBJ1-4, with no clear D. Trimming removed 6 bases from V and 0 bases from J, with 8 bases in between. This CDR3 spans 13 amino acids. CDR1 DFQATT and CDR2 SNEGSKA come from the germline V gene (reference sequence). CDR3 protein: CSALGTTNEKLFF. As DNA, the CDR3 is TGCAGTGCCTTGGGCACAACTAATGAAAAACTGTTTTTT.

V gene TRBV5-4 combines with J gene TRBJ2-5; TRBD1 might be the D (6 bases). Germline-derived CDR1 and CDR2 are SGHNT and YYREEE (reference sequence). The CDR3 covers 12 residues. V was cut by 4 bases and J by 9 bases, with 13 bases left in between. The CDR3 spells CASSRPQGAQYF. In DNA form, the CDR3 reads TGTGCCAGCAGCCGCCCACAGGGCGCCCAGTACTTC.

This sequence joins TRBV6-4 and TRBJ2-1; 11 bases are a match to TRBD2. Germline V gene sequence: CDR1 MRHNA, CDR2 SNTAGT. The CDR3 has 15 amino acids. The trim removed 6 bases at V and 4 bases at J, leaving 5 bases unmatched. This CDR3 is CASSKGLAAYNEQFF. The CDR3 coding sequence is TGTGCCAGCAGCAAGGGACTAGCGGCATACAATGAGCAGTTCTTC.

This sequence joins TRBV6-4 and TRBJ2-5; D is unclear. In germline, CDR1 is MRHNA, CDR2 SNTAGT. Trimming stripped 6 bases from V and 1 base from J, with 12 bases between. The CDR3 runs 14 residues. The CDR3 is CASSGRLTQETQYF. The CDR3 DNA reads TGTGCCAGCAGCGGTAGACTCACCCAAGAGACCCAGTACTTC.

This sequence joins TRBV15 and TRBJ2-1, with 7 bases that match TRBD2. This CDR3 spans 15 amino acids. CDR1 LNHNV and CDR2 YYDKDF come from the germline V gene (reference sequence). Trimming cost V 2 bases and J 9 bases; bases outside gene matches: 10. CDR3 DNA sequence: TGTGCCACCAGCAGACCTGGGGAGGGGCTGGGTGAGCAGTTCTTC. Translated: CATSRPGEGLGEQFF.

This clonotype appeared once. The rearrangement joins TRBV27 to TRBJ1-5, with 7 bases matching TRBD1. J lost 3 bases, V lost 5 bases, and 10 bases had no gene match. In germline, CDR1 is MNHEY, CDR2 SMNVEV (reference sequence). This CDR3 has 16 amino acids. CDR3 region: CASSTKQGNLNQPQHF. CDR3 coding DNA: TGTGCCAGCAGTACTAAACAGGGGAACCTCAATCAGCCCCAGCATTTT.

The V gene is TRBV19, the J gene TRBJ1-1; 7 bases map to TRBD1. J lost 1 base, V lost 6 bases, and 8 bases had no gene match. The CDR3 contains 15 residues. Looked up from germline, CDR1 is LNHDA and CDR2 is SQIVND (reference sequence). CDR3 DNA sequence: TGTGCCAGTAGCCGAACCGGGACAGCGAACACTGAAGCTTTCTTT. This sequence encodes CASSRTGTANTEAFF.

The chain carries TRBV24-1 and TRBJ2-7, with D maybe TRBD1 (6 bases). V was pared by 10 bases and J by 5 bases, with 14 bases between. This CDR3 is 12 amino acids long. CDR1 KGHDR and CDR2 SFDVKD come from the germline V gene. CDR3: CATGRRGHEQYF. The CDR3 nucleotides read TGTGCCACAGGCCGCAGGGGCCACGAGCAGTACTTC.

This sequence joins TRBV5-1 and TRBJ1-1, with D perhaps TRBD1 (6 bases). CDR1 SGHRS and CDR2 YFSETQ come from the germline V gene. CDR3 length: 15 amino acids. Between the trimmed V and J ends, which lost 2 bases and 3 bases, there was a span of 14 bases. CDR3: CASSLIGGADTEAFF. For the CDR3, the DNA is TGCGCCAGCAGCTTAATAGGGGGGGCTGACACTGAAGCTTTCTTT.

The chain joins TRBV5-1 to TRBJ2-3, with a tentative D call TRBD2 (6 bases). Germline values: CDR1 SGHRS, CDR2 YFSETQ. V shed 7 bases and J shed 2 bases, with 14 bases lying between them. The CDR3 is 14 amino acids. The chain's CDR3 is CASGQGGYTDTQYF. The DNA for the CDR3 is TGCGCCAGCGGGCAGGGAGGCTACACAGATACGCAGTATTTT. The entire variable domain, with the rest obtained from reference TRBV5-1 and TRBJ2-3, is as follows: KAGVTQTPRYLIKTRGQQVTLSCSPISGHRSVSWYQQTPGQGLQFLFEYFSETQRNKGNFPGRFSGRQFSNSRSEMNVSTLELGDSALYLCASGQGGYTDTQYFGPGTRLTVL.

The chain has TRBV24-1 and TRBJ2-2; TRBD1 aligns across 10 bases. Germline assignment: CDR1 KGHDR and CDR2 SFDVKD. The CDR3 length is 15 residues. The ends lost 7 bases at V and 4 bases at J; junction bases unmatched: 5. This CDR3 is CATRSGTGATGELFF. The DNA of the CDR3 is TGTGCCACCAGATCCGGGACAGGGGCCACCGGGGAGCTGTTTTTT.

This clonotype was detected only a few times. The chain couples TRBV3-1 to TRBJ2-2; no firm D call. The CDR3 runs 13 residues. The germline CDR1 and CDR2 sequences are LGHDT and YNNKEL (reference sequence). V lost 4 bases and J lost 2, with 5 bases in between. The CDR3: CASSRANTGELFF. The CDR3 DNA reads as TGTGCCAGCAGCCGGGCAAACACCGGGGAGCTGTTTTTT. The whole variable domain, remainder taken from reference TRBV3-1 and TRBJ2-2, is DTAVSQTPKYLVTQMGNDKSIKCEQNLGHDTMYWYKQDSKKFLKIMFSYNNKELIINETVPNRFSPKSPDKAHLNLHINSLELGDSAVYFCASSRANTGELFFGEGSRLTVL.

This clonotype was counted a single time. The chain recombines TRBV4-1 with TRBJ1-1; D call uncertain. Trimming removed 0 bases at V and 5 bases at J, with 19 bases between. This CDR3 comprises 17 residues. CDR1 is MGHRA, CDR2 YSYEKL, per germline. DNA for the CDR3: TGCGCCAGCAGCCAAGAGAGGCGACACCGGGGTAAAACTGAAGCTTTCTTT. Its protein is CASSQERRHRGKTEAFF.

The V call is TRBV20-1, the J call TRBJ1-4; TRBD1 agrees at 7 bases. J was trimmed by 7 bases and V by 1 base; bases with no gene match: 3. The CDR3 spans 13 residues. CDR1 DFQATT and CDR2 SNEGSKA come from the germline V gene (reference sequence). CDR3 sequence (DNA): TGCAGTGCTAGAGCAACAGGGGTTGAAAAACTGTTTTTT. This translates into CSARATGVEKLFF.

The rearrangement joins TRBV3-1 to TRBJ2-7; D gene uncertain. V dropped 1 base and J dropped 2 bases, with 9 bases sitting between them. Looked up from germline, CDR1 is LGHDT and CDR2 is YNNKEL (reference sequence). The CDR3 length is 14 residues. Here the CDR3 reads CASSQAYRPYEQYF. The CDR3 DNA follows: TGTGCCAGCAGCCAAGCCTACCGGCCCTACGAGCAGTACTTC.

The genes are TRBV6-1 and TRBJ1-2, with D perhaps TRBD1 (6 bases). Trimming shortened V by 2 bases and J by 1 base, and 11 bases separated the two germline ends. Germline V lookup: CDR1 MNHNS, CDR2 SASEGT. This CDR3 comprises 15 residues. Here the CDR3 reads CASSERQEINYGYTF. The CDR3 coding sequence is TGTGCCAGCAGTGAACGACAGGAGATTAACTATGGCTACACCTTC.

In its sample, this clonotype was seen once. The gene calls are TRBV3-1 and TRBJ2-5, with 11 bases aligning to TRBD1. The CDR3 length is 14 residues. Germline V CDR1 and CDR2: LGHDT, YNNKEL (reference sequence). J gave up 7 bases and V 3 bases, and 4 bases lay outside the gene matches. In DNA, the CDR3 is TGTGCCAGCAGCCAGGACAGGGGGCGAGGGACCCAGTACTTC. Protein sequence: CASSQDRGRGTQYF.

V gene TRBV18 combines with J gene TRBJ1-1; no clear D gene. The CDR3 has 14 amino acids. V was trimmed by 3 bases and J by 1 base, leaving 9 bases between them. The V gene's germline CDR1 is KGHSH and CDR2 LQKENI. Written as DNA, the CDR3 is TGTGCCAGCTCACCGAGCGATGGGAACACTGAAGCTTTCTTT. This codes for CASSPSDGNTEAFF.